These T cell receptor beta chains were read from a single sample in a study of T cell repertoires in cytomegalovirus infection. MiXCR, applied by TCRdb to the reads, yields one record per CDR3 protein. The top ten hold around 20% of the sample, which has hundreds of thousands of distinct CDR3 sequences, approximately 32% seen once. For these receptors, no antigen is known. The material was cultured PBMCs, obtained from culture after CMV antigen stimulation. These receptors came from a human donor in good health (CMV status not recorded). Some clones in this sample may be carry-over from other donors' samples. Both conserved end residues are trimmed from each CDR3.

j_call v_call cdr3_aa
TRBJ1-3 TRBV7-9 ANSTGTAGNTIY
TRBJ1-2 TRBV20-1 SASFMNYGYT
TRBJ1-1 TRBV7-9 ASSLMGSSEAF
TRBJ1-2 TRBV19 ASSYSGQGRNRYT
TRBJ1-1 TRBV27 ASSPLRTITEAF
TRBJ2-1 TRBV7-2 ASSLGQLLSYNEQF
TRBJ1-3 TRBV5-8 ASSLLGQGAGNTIY
TRBJ2-1 TRBV6-6 ASSIQGLDEQF
TRBJ1-6 TRBV18 ASRVGGSSYNSPLH
TRBJ2-5 TRBV7-3 ASSPRAGGPETQY
TRBJ1-4 TRBV27 ASTWIGRAEKLF
TRBJ2-3 TRBV6-2/TRBV6-3 ASRDGTTATDTQY
TRBJ2-3 TRBV7-2 ASSLAPGTDTQY
TRBJ1-3 TRBV14 ASSQLSDPSGNTIY